The 21 T cell receptor beta chains reported below all come from one sample, sequenced in a study of T cell repertoires in cytomegalovirus infection. One entry per CDR3 protein, called by TCRdb with MiXCR from the reads. The repertoire includes tens of thousands of distinct CDR3 sequences, 20% of them detected once, and 65% to 85% sits in the top ten. These receptors have no known antigen. Sample: CD8+ T cells from cultured PBMCs, taken from culture after CMV antigen stimulation. These receptors came from a human donor in good health (CMV status not recorded). Some clones in this sample may be carry-over from other donors' samples.

This chain joins TRBV4-3 and TRBJ2-5, with D tentatively TRBD1 (6 bases). Trimming stripped 1 base from V and 4 bases from J, with 13 bases between. This CDR3 contains 15 residues. The V gene's germline CDR1 is LGHNA and CDR2 YSLEER. CDR3 residues: CASSQGGQGIETQYF. The CDR3 nucleotides read TGCGCCAGCAGCCAAGGCGGCCAGGGGATAGAGACCCAGTACTTC.

This sequence joins TRBV7-9 and TRBJ2-7, with D possibly matching TRBD2 (6 bases). The germline V gene has CDR1 SEHNR and CDR2 FQNEAQ (reference sequence). This CDR3 is built from 15 residues. V was cut by 4 bases and J by 4 bases, with 17 bases left in between. The CDR3 bases are TGTGCCAGCAGCTCCCGGAGGGGAGACCTATACGAGCAGTACTTC. It yields the protein CASSSRRGDLYEQYF. The variable domain in full, completed from reference TRBV7-9 and TRBJ2-7, reads DTGVSQNPRHKITKRGQNVTFRCDPISEHNRLYWYRQTLGQGPEFLTYFQNEAQLEKSRLLSDRFSAERPKGSFSTLEIQRTEQGDSAMYLCASSSRRGDLYEQYFGPGTRLTVT.

This clonotype was observed a few times. The rearrangement uses TRBV12-3 or TRBV12-4 and TRBJ2-1; the D call may be TRBD1 or TRBD2 (5 bases each). The germline V and J ends were trimmed by 0 bases and 15 bases, with 15 bases remaining between them. The CDR3 has 13 amino acids. The CDR3 nucleotides read TGTGCCAGCAGTTTAGCGGTGGGACCGGGAAGGTTCTTC. It codes for CASSLAVGPGRFF.

The chain has TRBV19 and TRBJ1-6; weak D call: TRBD1 (6 bases). Looked up from germline, CDR1 is LNHDA and CDR2 is SQIVND (reference sequence). V was trimmed by 0 bases and J by 12 bases, leaving 15 bases between them. The length of the CDR3 is 15 residues. CDR3 region: CASSIDSAGEGPLHF. CDR3 nucleotides: TGTGCCAGTAGTATAGACAGCGCAGGGGAAGGACCCCTCCACTTT.

V usage is TRBV5-1 and J usage is TRBJ2-2; the D call may be TRBD1 or TRBD2 (5 bases each). This CDR3 has 21 amino acids. Germline values: CDR1 SGHRS, CDR2 YFSETQ. Trimming removed 0 bases from V and 0 bases from J, with 24 bases in between. The CDR3 here is CASSLAGGVISGQTNTGELFF. The DNA for the CDR3 is TGCGCCAGCAGCTTGGCTGGGGGTGTGATTTCCGGACAAACGAACACCGGGGAGCTGTTTTTT.

This chain joins TRBV2 and TRBJ2-5, with D uncertain. The CDR3 is 16 amino acids. V dropped 2 bases and J dropped 5 bases, with 18 bases sitting between them. CDR1 is SNHLY, CDR2 FYNNEI, per germline. The CDR3 is CASSEPEQQKGETQYF. The CDR3, as DNA: TGTGCCAGCAGTGAACCGGAACAGCAAAAAGGGGAGACCCAGTACTTC.

V gene TRBV29-1 combines with J gene TRBJ1-2; no clear D gene. CDR1 is SQVTM and CDR2 is ANQGSEA in the germline V gene. Trimming cost V 0 bases and J 4 bases, with 18 bases left between them. This CDR3 region has 16 residues. CDR3 protein: CSVEDRVTVLSYGYTF. Here the CDR3 DNA reads TGCAGCGTTGAAGATCGTGTAACCGTATTATCCTATGGCTACACCTTC.

This chain links TRBV4-3 with TRBJ2-1; D is unclear. V lost 3 bases, J lost 3 bases, and 3 bases lay in between. The CDR3 covers 12 residues. The germline gives CDR1 LGHNA, CDR2 YSLEER. The CDR3 nucleotides are TGCGCCAGCAGCCACTACTACAATGAGCAGTTCTTC. The encoded protein is CASSHYYNEQFF.

Only one count was recorded for this clonotype. The gene calls are TRBV7-8 and TRBJ2-1; 11 nucleotides agree with TRBD2. Germline loops: CDR1 SGHVS, CDR2 FQNEAQ. Trimming at V came to 1 base and at J to 9 bases, leaving 5 bases not matched to a gene. The CDR3 has 15 amino acids. This CDR3 reads CASSLELAGDSEQFF. The CDR3 coding sequence is TGTGCCAGCAGCTTAGAACTAGCGGGGGATAGTGAGCAGTTCTTC.

The V and J genes are TRBV19 and TRBJ1-4; TRBD1 is a possible D gene (5 bases). The CDR3 length is 17 residues. Trimming stripped 3 bases from V and 3 bases from J, with 17 bases between. Germline V lookup: CDR1 LNHDA, CDR2 SQIVND (reference sequence). The CDR3 is CASSIVPVGVANEKLFF. CDR3 coding DNA: TGTGCCAGTAGTATCGTACCAGTGGGGGTGGCTAATGAAAAACTGTTTTTT.

This clonotype was seen more than once but under ten times. The chain combines TRBV7-9 with TRBJ1-1; weak D call: TRBD1 (5 bases). The CDR3 has 12 residues. Germline V CDR1 and CDR2: SEHNR, FQNEAQ (reference sequence). The germline V and J ends were trimmed by 3 bases and 11 bases, with 13 bases remaining between them. CDR3 DNA sequence: TGTGCCAGCAGCTTGGACTCCCCAGGGGCTTTCTTT. Encoded protein: CASSLDSPGAFF.

The genes are TRBV4-3 and TRBJ2-7; D might be TRBD1 (6 bases). The V end was cut by 0 bases, the J end by 5 bases, with 17 bases between. The CDR3 extends over 16 amino acids. The germline V gene has CDR1 LGHNA and CDR2 YSLEER. The chain's CDR3 is CASSQDSRQETHEQYF. CDR3 sequence (DNA): TGCGCCAGCAGCCAAGATTCGAGACAGGAAACCCACGAGCAGTACTTC.

This rearrangement joins TRBV7-2 to TRBJ1-4; D remains ambiguous. Germline CDR1 SGHTA, CDR2 FQGNSA. V lost 5 bases, J lost 7 bases, and 11 bases lay in between. This CDR3 is 13 amino acids long. The CDR3 protein is CASSGIRAEKLFF. CDR3 nucleotide sequence: TGTGCCAGCAGCGGCATTAGGGCTGAAAAACTGTTTTTT.

This chain links TRBV6-1 with TRBJ2-1; 10 nucleotides agree with TRBD2. CDR1 and CDR2 from the germline V gene are MNHNS and SASEGT. The CDR3 is 16 residues long. Trimming at V came to 5 bases and at J to 11 bases, leaving 15 bases not matched to a gene. Written as DNA, the CDR3 is TGTGCCAGCAGTTCCCCAACCAGCGGGAGGGAGGGAAAGCAGTTCTTC. It specifies CASSSPTSGREGKQFF.

This sequence joins TRBV15 and TRBJ1-2; D perhaps matches TRBD1 (5 bases). Per germline, CDR1 LNHNV and CDR2 YYDKDF (reference sequence). The CDR3 spans 14 residues. Trimming removed 0 bases at V and 8 bases at J, with 13 bases between. The CDR3 DNA sequence: TGTGCCACCAGCAGAGATAGGCAGGGAAACGGCTACACCTTC. Protein product: CATSRDRQGNGYTF.

The V call is TRBV7-6, the J call TRBJ1-1; 8 positions agree with TRBD1. The CDR3 is made up of 12 amino acids. Germline trimming cut 1 base from V and 11 bases from J; bases unmatched to any gene: 3. Per germline, CDR1 SGHVS and CDR2 FNYEAQ. CDR3 DNA sequence: TGTGCCAGCAGCTTAGTCCAGGGGGCGGCTTTCTTT. The encoded protein is CASSLVQGAAFF.

The chain recombines TRBV28 with TRBJ1-1; 9 nucleotides line up with TRBD1. In germline, CDR1 is MDHEN, CDR2 SYDVKM. The CDR3 loop spans 18 amino acids. J gave up 2 bases and V 6 bases, and 16 bases lay outside the gene matches. CDR3 in amino acids: CASSYLSRDRESNTEAFF. CDR3 DNA: TGTGCCAGCAGCTACCTATCCCGGGACAGGGAAAGTAACACTGAAGCTTTCTTT.

V and J are TRBV7-4 and TRBJ2-1; TRBD1 is a possible D gene (5 bases). Between the trimmed V and J ends, which lost 4 bases and 3 bases, there was a span of 13 bases. This CDR3 comprises 15 residues. Per the germline V gene, CDR1 is SGHVT and CDR2 is SQSDAQ. The CDR3 reads CASSSADSVYNEQFF. The CDR3 coding sequence is TGTGCCAGCAGCTCCGCCGACAGCGTCTACAATGAGCAGTTCTTC.

This clonotype was detected only a few times. CDR3: CAIRSGSGAGTEAFF. CDR3 bases: TGTGCCATCAGGTCAGGGTCAGGGGCTGGCACTGAAGCTTTCTTT. The V gene is TRBV10-3, the J gene TRBJ1-1, with D tentatively TRBD1 (6 bases). Germline CDR1 reads ENHRY; CDR2 reads SYGVKD. Trimming shortened V by 6 bases and J by 4 bases, and 18 bases separated the two germline ends. CDR3 length equals 15 residues.

J is TRBJ2-3 and V is TRBV19, with 7 bases fitting TRBD1. This CDR3 has 17 residues. The germline V gene has CDR1 LNHDA and CDR2 SQIVND (reference sequence). The V and J ends lost 4 bases and 2 bases, in that order; junction bases with no gene match: 12. In DNA, the CDR3 is TGTGCCAGTAGTACCCACATCGGACAGGAGCACACAGATACGCAGTATTTT. Its protein product is CASSTHIGQEHTDTQYF.

The chain uses TRBV19 and TRBJ2-1, with D perhaps matching TRBD2 (5 bases). Germline V gives CDR1 LNHDA, CDR2 SQIVND (reference sequence). V was trimmed by 6 bases and J by 5 bases, leaving 14 bases between them. This CDR3 is built from 14 residues. The CDR3: CASSRRRHDNEQFF. The CDR3 DNA reads as TGTGCCAGTAGCCGGCGGAGGCACGACAATGAGCAGTTCTTC.